This T cell receptor (beta chain) was retrieved from a study of cytomegalovirus exposure and HLA in healthy donors. Background on the study: There were around 100 million unique TCR beta sequences, drawn from roughly 200 million T cells, in an earlier analysis.

Points from the study as a whole: Presence/absence analyses assumed roughly uniform sequencing depth across donors, which may not hold. Most TCR sequences were rare, but some public TCRs occurred in many donors.

This CDR3 region has 17 residues. Germline CDR1 LGHNT, CDR2 FRNRAP. Primers included in the PCR were 60 Vbeta and 13 Jbeta primers. This table comes from immunoSEQ multiplex PCR, and its TCRdb copy is limited to in-frame clones, with some not included. The table records approximately 210,000 clones, about 85% of them present only once. On this clone itself: Its specificity is unknown.

This TCR was recovered from a woman aged 50 to 60 in good health and CMV-seropositive. V gene TRBV12-5 combines with J gene TRBJ2-5; 7 bases agree with TRBD1. The end of the DNA fits TRBJ2-7 better, so the J call may be wrong. The specimen sequenced was PBMCs. The CDR3 bases are TGTGCTAGTGGTTTGGTATACGACAGGGCGGGTAACTACGAGCAGTACTTC. As protein: CASGLVYDRAGNYEQYF.